This is a list of T cell receptor beta chains from one sample in a study of shared clonotypes between healthy human individuals. Sequenced by immunoSEQ multiplex PCR; TCRdb stores in-frame clones only, minus some. The table has 2 million to 3 million clones, 93% seen once. The sample comprised naive CD4+ T cells from PBMCs. The source of these receptors is a young man in good health. Some clones in this sample may be carry-over from other donors' samples. The CDR3 runs from the conserved cysteine through the conserved F or W. A D gene is named only where the DNA matches it firmly. The size field is filled for only some rows; it gives once, few, many or a size class.

TGCGCCAGCAGCTTGGGACAGGGGGTCTATGGCTACACCTTC CASSLGQGVYGYTF - TRBJ1-2 TRBV5-1 TRBD1
TGTGCCAGCAGCTCTCCCCGAGCTAGCCGAGCGATGACAGATACGCAGTATTTT CASSSPRASRAMTDTQYF - TRBJ2-3 TRBV7-9 -
TGCGCCAGCAGTGAGTTTGGGGTACCCACCGGGGAGCTGTTTTTT CASSEFGVPTGELFF - TRBJ2-2 TRBV10-1 -
TGTGCCAGCAGCGTAGACGGATACGAGCAGTACTTC CASSVDGYEQYF few TRBJ2-7 TRBV9 -
TGTGCCAGCAGTACCCGGACTAGCGGGAGATCAGATACGCAGTATTTT CASSTRTSGRSDTQYF - TRBJ2-3 TRBV27 TRBD2
TGTGCCAGCAGTTACTTTGGCAGGAGTAGCACTGAAGCTTTCTTT CASSYFGRSSTEAFF - TRBJ1-1 TRBV6-5 -
TGTGCCAGCGTCCTTAACCAGCGGAGCACAGATACGCAGTATTTT CASVLNQRSTDTQYF - TRBJ2-3 TRBV28 -
TGTGCCAGCAGCTTGACTACACAGGGGAACGAGCAGTACTTC CASSLTTQGNEQYF once TRBJ2-7 TRBV7-9 TRBD1
TGTGCCAGCAGCCCCAGGGGACAGGGGGCGACAGCACTTGAGCAGTTCTTC CASSPRGQGATALEQFF - TRBJ2-1 TRBV7-3 TRBD1
TGTGCCAGCAGTTCGAGTCTACCGGGACTCCTCAAAGAGACCCAGTACTTC CASSSSLPGLLKETQYF - TRBJ2-5 TRBV28 -
TGCGCCAGCAGCTTGGGGCTGGGCGCCGGATACAATGAGCAGTTCTTC CASSLGLGAGYNEQFF - TRBJ2-1 TRBV5-1 -
TGTGCCAGCAGTTCTGGGACTAGCGGGAGGTACCAAGAGACCCAGTACTTC CASSSGTSGRYQETQYF - TRBJ2-5 TRBV27 TRBD2
TGTGCCAGCAGTCCCTTCGGCAGGGGCCTAAATCAGCCCCAGCATTTT CASSPFGRGLNQPQHF - TRBJ1-5 TRBV27 -
TGTGCCAGCTCAGGATCCGAGGACCCGAGGACCGGGGAGCTGTTTTTT CASSGSEDPRTGELFF - TRBJ2-2 TRBV18 -
TGTGCCACGAAGGGACTAGAGGGGCGGGCCAAAAACATTCAGTACTTC CATKGLEGRAKNIQYF - TRBJ2-4 TRBV6-6 TRBD2
TGTGCCAGCAGCGTCTCCTACGAGCAGTACTTC CASSVSYEQYF - TRBJ2-7 TRBV25-1 -
TGTGCCAGCAGTTTCGGGGGCGCAACTGGAGAGACCCAGTACTTC CASSFGGATGETQYF - TRBJ2-5 TRBV28 -
TGCAGCGTTGTTGGGCAGCCGGAGACCCAGTACTTC CSVVGQPETQYF - TRBJ2-5 TRBV29-1 -
TGTGCCAGCAGTTTTCCCGAAGATACGCAGTATTTT CASSFPEDTQYF once TRBJ2-3 TRBV28 -
TGTGCCAGCAGCAAACAGGGGGCAGAAACCGGGGAGCTGTTTTTT CASSKQGAETGELFF - TRBJ2-2 TRBV21-1 -
TGTGCCAGCAGTCCACCCTCGGGACTAGCGGGAAACAATGAGCAGTTCTTC CASSPPSGLAGNNEQFF - TRBJ2-1 TRBV28 TRBD2
TGTGCCAGTAGTATGGAAAACTATGGCTACACCTTC CASSMENYGYTF - TRBJ1-2 TRBV19 -
TGTGCCAGCAGTGAGATGGGCGGTGAATACACTGAAGCTTTCTTT CASSEMGGEYTEAFF - TRBJ1-1 TRBV2 -
TGTGCCAGCAGCTTAGACCGGTATTCACCCCTCCACTTT CASSLDRYSPLHF - TRBJ1-6 TRBV7-2 -
TGCGCCAGCGTGTCCGAGCCGGACCGGCGGCACAATGAGCAGTTCTTC CASVSEPDRRHNEQFF - TRBJ2-1 TRBV5-1 -
TGCGCCAGCAGCTTGGTGGGGGGAATAGCCAAAAACATTCAGTACTTC CASSLVGGIAKNIQYF - TRBJ2-4 TRBV5-1 -
TGTGCCAGCAGTTTACGGGGGGGCAACACTGAAGCTTTCTTT CASSLRGGNTEAFF - TRBJ1-1 TRBV28 -
TGTGCCAGCAGGGAACCGGGACAGAACACAGATACGCAGTATTTT CASREPGQNTDTQYF - TRBJ2-3 TRBV6-1 TRBD1
TGCGCCAGCAGTGAACCTAGCGGGAGGGGATTCGATGAGCAGTTCTTC CASSEPSGRGFDEQFF once TRBJ2-1 TRBV10-2 TRBD2
TGTGCCAGCAGTAGAGGACAGGGGTTTGAAGCTTTCTTT CASSRGQGFEAFF - TRBJ1-1 TRBV6-6 TRBD1
TGCGCCAGCAGCTTCGGTGGGCCTTCTTACAATGAGCAGTTCTTC CASSFGGPSYNEQFF once TRBJ2-1 TRBV5-1 -
TGTGCCAGCAGTCGGGACGGACAGGGTAGAGGATTCAGCACAGATACGCAGTATTTT CASSRDGQGRGFSTDTQYF - TRBJ2-3 TRBV27 TRBD1
TGTGCCAGCAGTTTCCTGGTCGGGGGGCGCAAATGGGAGCTGTTTTTT CASSFLVGGRKWELFF - TRBJ2-2 TRBV28 -
TGCGCCAGCAGCTTCGCCGCGGCCACCTACGAGCAGTACTTC CASSFAAATYEQYF - TRBJ2-7 TRBV5-1 -
TGCGCCAGCAGTGCCGTGGGTACGCAGTATTTT CASSAVGTQYF once TRBJ2-3 TRBV5-1 -
TGCGCCAGCAGCTTTGAGCCCCACCCCGGTGAGCAGTTCTTC CASSFEPHPGEQFF - TRBJ2-1 TRBV5-1 -
TGTGCCAGCAGTTTCCGGGGACGGCTCTCCTACGAGCAGTACTTC CASSFRGRLSYEQYF - TRBJ2-7 TRBV28 -
TGTGCCAGCAGGACGACAGCGAACACTGAAGCTTTCTTT CASRTTANTEAFF - TRBJ1-1 TRBV25-1 -
TGTGCCAGCAGGAGTCCGGGAGAGAGGGAGACCCAGTACTTC CASRSPGERETQYF - TRBJ2-5 TRBV7-3 -
TGCGCCAGCAGCCAAGTCCCGGGACTAGCGGCTTACGAGCAGTACTTC CASSQVPGLAAYEQYF - TRBJ2-7 TRBV4-1 TRBD2
TGTGCCATCAGTGAGGCAGCGGGCTCAGATACGCAGTATTTT CAISEAAGSDTQYF - TRBJ2-3 TRBV10-3 -
TGCGCCAGCAGCACCTGGACTAGCGGAGCATACGAGCAGTACTTC CASSTWTSGAYEQYF - TRBJ2-7 TRBV5-1 TRBD2
TGTGCCACCAGCAGAGCTGGGGATAACACCGGGGAGCTGTTTTTT CATSRAGDNTGELFF once TRBJ2-2 TRBV15 -
TGTGCCAGCTCACTGCAGCCAACCTCTGGGGCCAACGTCCTGACTTTC CASSLQPTSGANVLTF - TRBJ2-6 TRBV18 -
TGTGCCAGTAGGCTTCGGGAGACCCAGTACTTC CASRLRETQYF - TRBJ2-5 TRBV19 -
TGCGCCAGCAGCCTGATAGGAAACACTGAAGCTTTCTTT CASSLIGNTEAFF - TRBJ1-1 TRBV5-1 -
TGTGCCAGCAGCGTAGCCCCTCTAGCGGGGACAGATACGCAGTATTTT CASSVAPLAGTDTQYF - TRBJ2-3 TRBV9 TRBD2
TGTGCCAGCAGCCCTCGAATAGGACCCCAGCATTTT CASSPRIGPQHF few TRBJ1-5 TRBV7-6 -
TGTGCCAGCAGCTTGGACAGCACCTACGAGCAGTACTTC CASSLDSTYEQYF - TRBJ2-7 TRBV5-6 -
TGCGCCAGCAGCTTGGTCCTCACTAGCGGGACAGCCCCTAGCACAGATACGCAGTATTTT CASSLVLTSGTAPSTDTQYF once TRBJ2-3 TRBV5-1 TRBD2
TGTGCCAGCAGCCCAAATGCCGGGAGCGGGAACTACAATGAGCAGTTCTTC CASSPNAGSGNYNEQFF - TRBJ2-1 TRBV11-2 TRBD2